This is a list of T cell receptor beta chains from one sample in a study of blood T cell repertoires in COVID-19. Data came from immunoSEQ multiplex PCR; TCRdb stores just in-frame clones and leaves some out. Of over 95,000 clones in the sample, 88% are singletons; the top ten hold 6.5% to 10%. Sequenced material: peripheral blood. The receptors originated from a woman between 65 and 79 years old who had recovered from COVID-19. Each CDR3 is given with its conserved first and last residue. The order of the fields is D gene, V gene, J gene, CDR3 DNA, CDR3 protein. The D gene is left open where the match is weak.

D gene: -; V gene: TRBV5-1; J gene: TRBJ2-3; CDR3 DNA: TGCGCCAGCAGCTTGGGGCCGAGCACAGATACGCAGTATTTT; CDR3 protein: CASSLGPSTDTQYF
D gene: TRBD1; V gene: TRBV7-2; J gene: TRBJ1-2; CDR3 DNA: TGTGCCAGCAGCTCAACGACAGGGAGCGGCTACACCTTC; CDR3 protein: CASSSTTGSGYTF
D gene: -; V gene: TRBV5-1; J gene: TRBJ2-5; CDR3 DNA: TGCGCCAGCAGCGAAACAGGTTTCTGGGAGACCCAGTACTTC; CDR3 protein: CASSETGFWETQYF
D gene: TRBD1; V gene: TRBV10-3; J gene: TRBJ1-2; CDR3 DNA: TGTGCCATCAGTGTGTTCCGGGACAGGATCGGTTATGGCTACACCTTC; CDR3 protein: CAISVFRDRIGYGYTF
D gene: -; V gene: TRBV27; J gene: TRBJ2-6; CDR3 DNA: TGTGCCAGCAGTTGGGGGGCTGGGGCCAACGTCCTGACTTTC; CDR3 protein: CASSWGAGANVLTF
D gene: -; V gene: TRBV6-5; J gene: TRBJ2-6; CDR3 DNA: TGTGCCAGCAGTTACTCGTCCCGGGGTGGGGCCAACGTCCTGACTTTC; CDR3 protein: CASSYSSRGGANVLTF
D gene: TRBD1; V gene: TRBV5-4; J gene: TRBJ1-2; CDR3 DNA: TGTGCCAGCAGCGCTACAGGGGTGGGTGGCTACACCTTC; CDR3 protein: CASSATGVGGYTF
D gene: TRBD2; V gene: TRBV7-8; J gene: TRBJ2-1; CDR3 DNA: TGTGCCAGCAGCTCAGGAGGACTAGCGGGGTCAAATGAGCAGTTCTTC; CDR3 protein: CASSSGGLAGSNEQFF
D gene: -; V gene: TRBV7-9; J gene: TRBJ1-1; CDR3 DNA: TGTGCCAGCAGCGCCGGACTGCTGAACACTGAAGCTTTCTTT; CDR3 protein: CASSAGLLNTEAFF
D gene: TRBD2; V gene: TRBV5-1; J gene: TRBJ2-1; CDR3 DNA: TGCGCCAGCAGCTTGGATGGACTAGCGGGGCCCTACCGGGCCCTACAATACAATGAGCAGTTCTTC; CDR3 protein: CASSLDGLAGPYRALQYNEQFF
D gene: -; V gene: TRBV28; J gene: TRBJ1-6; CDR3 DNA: TGTGCCAGCAAGGGGCGGGGGCCTTCGCGAAATTCACCCCTCCACTTT; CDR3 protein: CASKGRGPSRNSPLHF
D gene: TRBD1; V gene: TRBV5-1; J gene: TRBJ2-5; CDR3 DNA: TGCGCCAGCAGCCCACGGGGGACAGGGGGCTTAGAGACCCAGTACTTC; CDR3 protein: CASSPRGTGGLETQYF
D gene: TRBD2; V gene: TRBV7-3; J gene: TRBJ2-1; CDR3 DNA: TGTGCCAGCAGCCCACTAGCGGTAGCGGGAGGGCCGTCGTTCTTC; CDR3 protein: CASSPLAVAGGPSFF
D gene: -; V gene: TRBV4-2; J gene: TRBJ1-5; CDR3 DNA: TGTGCCAGCAGCCAAGTCGGGATTCCTAATCAGCCCCAGCATTTT; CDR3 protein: CASSQVGIPNQPQHF
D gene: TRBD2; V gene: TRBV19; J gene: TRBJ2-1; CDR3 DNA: TGTGCCAGTACCCTTAGCGGGGGGGCCGGTGAGCAGTTCTTC; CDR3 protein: CASTLSGGAGEQFF
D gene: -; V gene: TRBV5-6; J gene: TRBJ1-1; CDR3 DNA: TGTGCCAGCAGCCGGGGGAGTCGTGCTTTCTTT; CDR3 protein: CASSRGSRAFF
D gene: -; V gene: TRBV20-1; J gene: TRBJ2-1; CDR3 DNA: TGCAGTGCTATACAGGCGGGGGAGCAGTTCTTC; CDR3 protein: CSAIQAGEQFF
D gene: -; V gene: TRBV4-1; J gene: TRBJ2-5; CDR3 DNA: TGCGCCAGCAGCCAAGAATTGGTACAGGGCCAAGAGACCCAGTACTTC; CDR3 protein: CASSQELVQGQETQYF